These 24 T cell receptor beta chains were all obtained from the same sample, sequenced in a study of molecular identifiers for immune sequencing clone quantification. Via MiXCR, TCRdb re-called the PCR reads, giving one row per CDR3 protein. The sample holds more than 550,000 distinct CDR3 sequences, 25% seen once. The source material was naive CD8+ T cells from blood, with Jurkat cell RNA spiked in. Noted subset: FACS-sorted CD8+CD4-CCR7+CD45RA+ naive T cells. The receptors come from a human donor in good health. Some libraries in this study had Jurkat cell RNA spiked in.

This clonotype was found many times. The chain has TRBV29-1 and TRBJ1-1; D is undetermined. The V and J ends lost 2 bases and 0 bases respectively, with 4 bases between them. The V gene's germline CDR1 is SQVTM and CDR2 ANQGSEA. CDR3 length: 12 residues. The CDR3 sequence: CSVELMNTEAFF. The CDR3 nucleotides are TGCAGCGTTGAATTAATGAACACTGAAGCTTTCTTT.

This clonotype was recorded a few times. The rearrangement uses TRBV11-2 and TRBJ2-1; 12 nucleotides match TRBD2. The CDR3 consists of 15 residues. V lost 5 bases, J lost 6 bases, and 5 bases stayed unmatched. Per the germline V gene, CDR1 is SGHAT and CDR2 is FQNNGV. The CDR3 nucleotides read TGTGCCAGCAGCCCACCTAGCGGGGGGGCCAATGAGCAGTTCTTC. This encodes CASSPPSGGANEQFF. Variable domain in full (rest from reference TRBV11-2 and TRBJ2-1): EAGVAQSPRYKIIEKRQSVAFWCNPISGHATLYWYQQILGQGPKLLIQFQNNGVVDDSQLPKDRFSAERLKGVDSTLKIQPAKLEDSAVYLCASSPPSGGANEQFFGPGTRLTVL.

This clonotype showed up just a few times. The gene calls are TRBV4-3 and TRBJ2-7; 8 bases line up with TRBD1. The CDR3 spans 15 residues. Looked up from germline, CDR1 is LGHNA and CDR2 is YSLEER. Losses at the gene ends were 3 bases for V and 2 bases for J; bases not matched to a gene: 6. CDR3 region: CASSQSTGETYEQYF. The CDR3 DNA follows: TGCGCCAGCAGCCAGTCGACAGGGGAGACCTACGAGCAGTACTTC.

Many counts were recorded for this clonotype. The V gene is TRBV7-9, the J gene TRBJ2-7; D is ambiguous. Deletions cut 5 bases from V and 0 bases from J, with 8 bases between. This CDR3 comprises 13 residues. The germline CDR1 and CDR2 sequences are SEHNR and FQNEAQ (reference sequence). The CDR3 bases are TGTGCCAGCAGCCCGACATCCTCCTACGAGCAGTACTTC. Amino acid sequence: CASSPTSSYEQYF.

About this clonotype: A read error is possible here, since a much larger clone lies one base away. The chain couples TRBV28 to TRBJ1-1; no firm D call. The germline V gene has CDR1 MDHEN and CDR2 SYDVKM. The CDR3 sequence is 15 residues long. Written as DNA, the CDR3 is TGTGCCAGCAGCCCCGGCAGAATCAAGAACACTGAAGCTTCCTTT. Amino acid sequence: CASSPGRIKNTEASF.

In its sample, this clonotype was seen a few times. The J gene is TRBJ1-1, the V gene TRBV12-3 or TRBV12-4; possibly TRBD1 for D (6 bases). The germline V and J ends were trimmed by 5 bases and 4 bases, with 17 bases remaining between them. The CDR3 length is 15 residues. CDR3 in amino acids: CASSPSARGVTEAFF. The DNA of the CDR3 is TGTGCCAGCAGTCCTTCCGCCAGGGGAGTCACTGAAGCTTTCTTT.

Comment on this clonotype: Because the CDR3's place on the DNA is in doubt, the DNA is left out and the CDR3 is given as listed by TCRdb. The rearrangement uses TRBV5-4 and TRBJ2-7; the D call in the table, TRBD1, was not verified against the DNA. Germline lookup yields CDR1 SGHNT and CDR2 YYREEE (reference sequence). The length of the CDR3 is 15 amino acids, counting both ends. This CDR3 reads CARRLAWGNGSAPYF.

This clonotype was seen ten or more times. The rearrangement joins TRBV9 to TRBJ2-5; D is unresolved. This CDR3 spans 14 amino acids. Germline lookup yields CDR1 SGDLS and CDR2 YYNGEE. The ends were cut back, 0 bases at V and 3 bases at J, with 9 bases in the middle. The CDR3 reads CASSVDNEEETQYF. CDR3 DNA: TGTGCCAGCAGCGTAGACAATGAAGAAGAGACCCAGTACTTC. Combining the CDR3 with reference TRBV9 and TRBJ2-5 gives the whole variable domain DSGVTQTPKHLITATGQRVTLRCSPRSGDLSVYWYQQSLDQGLQFLIQYYNGEERAKGNILERFSAQQFPDLHSELNLSSLELGDSALYFCASSVDNEEETQYFGPGTRLLVL.

A remark on this clonotype: A much more abundant neighbour one base away suggests this may be a read error. V and J are TRBV7-9 and TRBJ2-7; D gene ambiguous. The CDR3 sequence is 13 residues long. Germline V gives CDR1 SEHNR, CDR2 FQNEAQ (reference sequence). The CDR3 spells CASSPTVGYAQYF. CDR3 nucleotides: TGTGCCAGCAGCCCCACCGTAGGGTACGCGCAGTACTTC.

The chain couples TRBV14 to TRBJ2-1, with D tentatively TRBD2 (5 bases). CDR1 and CDR2 (germline): SGHDN, FVKESK. This CDR3 contains 14 residues. Trimming cost V 4 bases and J 4 bases, with 11 bases left between them. Here the CDR3 reads CASSPYGLYNEQFF. The CDR3 nucleotides read TGTGCCAGCAGCCCCTACGGACTGTACAATGAGCAGTTCTTC.

This clonotype was observed many times. J is TRBJ1-1 and V is TRBV5-4; D is possibly TRBD1 (6 bases). Germline V gives CDR1 SGHNT, CDR2 YYREEE (reference sequence). The CDR3 is 14 amino acids. The V end lost 4 bases, the J end lost 3 bases, and 13 bases lay between the germline ends. Here the CDR3 DNA reads TGTGCCAGCAGCGGGGACACAGGTTACACTGAAGCTTTCTTT. Translated: CASSGDTGYTEAFF. Complete variable domain (other parts from reference TRBV5-4 and TRBJ1-1): ETGVTQSPTHLIKTRGQQVTLRCSSQSGHNTVSWYQQALGQGPQFIFQYYREEENGRGNFPPRFSGLQFPNYSSELNVNALELDDSALYLCASSGDTGYTEAFFGQGTRLTVV.

This clonotype has only a few counts. The CDR3: CASTNGYNQPQHF. The CDR3 DNA is TGTGCCAGCACCAATGGATACAATCAGCCCCAGCATTTT. The V and J genes are TRBV6-2 or TRBV6-3 and TRBJ1-5, with D unresolved. The V gene's germline CDR1 is MNHEY and CDR2 SVGEGT. The CDR3 has 13 residues. Trimming stripped 7 bases from V and 3 bases from J, with 10 bases between.

The chain links TRBV7-9 to TRBJ2-5; no clear D. Per the germline V gene, CDR1 is SEHNR and CDR2 is FQNEAQ (reference sequence). Trimming cost V 5 bases and J 10 bases, with 17 bases left between them. The CDR3 is made up of 13 amino acids. DNA of the CDR3: TGTGCCAGCAGCGGTCGAGGAAAAGAGGTCCAGTACTTC. Its translation: CASSGRGKEVQYF.

This clonotype was observed at least ten times. The chain couples TRBV11-3 to TRBJ2-1; TRBD2 might be the D (5 bases). V was clipped by 3 bases and J by 5 bases, with 5 bases between them. The germline V gene has CDR1 SGHNT and CDR2 YENEEA. The CDR3 contains 12 residues. The CDR3 region is CASSLEDNEQFF. The CDR3 DNA reads TGTGCCAGCAGCTTGGAGGACAATGAGCAGTTCTTC. Looking up the rest from reference TRBV11-3 and TRBJ2-1 gives the full variable domain: EAGVVQSPRYKIIEKKQPVAFWCNPISGHNTLYWYLQNLGQGPELLIRYENEEAVDDSQLPKDRFSAERLKGVDSTLKIQPAELGDSAVYLCASSLEDNEQFFGPGTRLTVL.

Of note for this clonotype: Just one base apart from a much larger clone, this may be a read error. The chain links TRBV15 to TRBJ2-7, with 10 bases identical to TRBD1. Germline V lookup: CDR1 LNHNV, CDR2 YYDKDF (reference sequence). The CDR3 loop spans 14 amino acids. The CDR3 nucleotides are TGTGCCACCAGCAACCGGGACAGGGGAAACGAGCAGTGCTTC. This translates into CATSNRDRGNEQCF.

J is TRBJ1-1 and V is TRBV4-1; D call uncertain. The CDR3 has 13 residues. V was pared by 2 bases and J by 3 bases, with 7 bases between. The germline V gene has CDR1 MGHRA and CDR2 YSYEKL. Here the CDR3 reads CASSQWEHTEAFF. The CDR3 nucleotides read TGCGCCAGCAGCCAATGGGAGCACACTGAAGCTTTCTTT.

This clonotype was counted between two and nine times. The chain has TRBV5-1 and TRBJ1-1, with D perhaps matching TRBD1 (5 bases). The germline gives CDR1 SGHRS, CDR2 YFSETQ. The CDR3 is 15 amino acids. Trimming left V 4 bases short and J 0 bases short, with 13 bases between. The CDR3, as DNA: TGCGCCAGCAGCGACCGGGGACCTCTGAACACTGAAGCTTTCTTT. Translated: CASSDRGPLNTEAFF. The full variable domain, its missing parts supplied by reference TRBV5-1 and TRBJ1-1, is KAGVTQTPRYLIKTRGQQVTLSCSPISGHRSVSWYQQTPGQGLQFLFEYFSETQRNKGNFPGRFSGRQFSNSRSEMNVSTLELGDSALYLCASSDRGPLNTEAFFGQGTRLTVV.

The V gene is TRBV30, the J gene TRBJ2-7; 8 bases align to TRBD1. CDR1 is GTSNPN, CDR2 SVGIG, per germline (reference sequence). The CDR3 has 13 residues. V was clipped by 5 bases and J by 0 bases; unmatched bases: 3. The CDR3 coding sequence is TGTGCCTGGGGGACAGGAAGCTCCTACGAGCAGTACTTC. It specifies CAWGTGSSYEQYF.

This clonotype was detected ten times or more. The chain couples TRBV5-1 to TRBJ2-2; 7 nucleotides line up with TRBD2. CDR3 length: 17 residues. The trim removed 6 bases at V and 4 bases at J, leaving 15 bases unmatched. The germline V gene has CDR1 SGHRS and CDR2 YFSETQ. The CDR3 bases are TGCGCCAGCAACGAAGGCGCGGGGGTGTTATTCACCGGGGAGCTGTTTTTT. The encoded protein is CASNEGAGVLFTGELFF.

Only a few counts were recorded for this clonotype. V is TRBV7-9 and J is TRBJ2-7; 7 bases are a match to TRBD1. Germline V gene sequence: CDR1 SEHNR, CDR2 FQNEAQ (reference sequence). With 4 bases clipped from V and 2 bases from J, the junction kept 5 bases outside the gene matches. This CDR3 contains 14 residues. CDR3 in DNA: TGTGCCAGCAGCTCGACAGGGTGGGCCTACGAGCAGTACTTC. This encodes CASSSTGWAYEQYF.

As regards this clonotype: Germline and junction disagree at one end, which may indicate a read error. For the CDR3, the DNA is TGCAGCGATGAAGACCTTGCAGGGGGCACTGAAGCTTTCTTT. It translates to CSDEDLAGGTEAFF. The chain uses TRBV29-1 and TRBJ1-1, with 7 bases matching TRBD1. The CDR3 covers 14 residues. Germline V gene lookup returns CDR1 SQVTM and CDR2 ANQGSEA.

This clonotype was seen many times. The V call is TRBV4-2, the J call TRBJ2-3; possible D gene TRBD2, 6 bases. Germline lookup yields CDR1 LGHNA and CDR2 YNFKEQ. V lost 0 bases and J lost 4, with 11 bases in between. This CDR3 has 15 residues. As DNA, the CDR3 is TGTGCCAGCAGCCAAGAGACTAGTATCGCAGATACGCAGTATTTT. It codes for CASSQETSIADTQYF.

This clonotype was counted ten times or more. This chain joins TRBV6-6 and TRBJ2-3, with a tentative D call TRBD2 (6 bases). The V end lost 6 bases, the J end lost 4 bases, and 11 bases lay between the germline ends. This CDR3 has 13 residues. Germline V gives CDR1 MNHNY, CDR2 SVGAGI (reference sequence). The CDR3 DNA sequence: TGTGCCAGCAGAGACCCTAGCGCAGATACGCAGTATTTT. Encoded protein: CASRDPSADTQYF.

This clonotype was observed many times. The J gene is TRBJ1-1, the V gene TRBV7-6, with 9 nucleotides matching TRBD1. The junction had 10 bases not matched to a gene; V was cut back by 3 bases and J by 5 bases. This CDR3 comprises 16 residues. In germline, CDR1 is SGHVS, CDR2 FNYEAQ. The CDR3 nucleotides read TGTGCCAGCAGCTTCGGACAGGGGACTATGGAGACTGAAGCTTTCTTT. It is translated as CASSFGQGTMETEAFF.